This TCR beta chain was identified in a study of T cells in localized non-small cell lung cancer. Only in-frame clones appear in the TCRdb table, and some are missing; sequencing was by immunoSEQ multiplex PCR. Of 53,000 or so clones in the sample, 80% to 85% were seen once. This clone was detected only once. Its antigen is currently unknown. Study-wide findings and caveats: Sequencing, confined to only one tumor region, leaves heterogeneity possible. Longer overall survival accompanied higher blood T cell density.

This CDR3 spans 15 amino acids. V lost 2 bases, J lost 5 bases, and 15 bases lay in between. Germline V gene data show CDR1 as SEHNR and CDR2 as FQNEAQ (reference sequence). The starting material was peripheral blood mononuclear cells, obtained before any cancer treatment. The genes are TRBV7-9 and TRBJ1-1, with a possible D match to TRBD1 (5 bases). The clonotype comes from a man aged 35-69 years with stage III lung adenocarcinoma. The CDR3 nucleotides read TGTGCCAGCAGCTTAAGTTTAGGGACGATGACTGAAGCTTTCTTT. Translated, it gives CASSLSLGTMTEAFF. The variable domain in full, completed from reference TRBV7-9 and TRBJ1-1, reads DTGVSQNPRHKITKRGQNVTFRCDPISEHNRLYWYRQTLGQGPEFLTYFQNEAQLEKSRLLSDRFSAERPKGSFSTLEIQRTEQGDSAMYLCASSLSLGTMTEAFFGQGTRLTVV.